The 31 T cell receptor beta chains below come from one sample, sequenced in a study of cytomegalovirus exposure and HLA in healthy donors (dated by TCRdb to about 2017). The library was prepared using the immunoSEQ multiplex PCR assay. For the multiplex PCR, a mixture combining 60 forward primers for TCR Vbeta segments and 13 reverse primers for TCR Jbeta segments was used. TCRdb holds this immuneACCESS table with in-frame rearrangements only. Some clones are missing; in checked studies, unresolved V genes explain under half, and the rest has no known cause. The sample contains over 150,000 clones, 60% to 85% of them found a single time. Just under 3% of the sample is in the top ten clones. The sequencing sample was made of PBMCs. All receptors come from a woman between 45 and 65 years old in good health and CMV-seropositive.

Remarks on this clone: Other nucleotide sequences from this sample produce the same CDR3. This rearrangement joins TRBV7-9 to TRBJ1-1; TRBD1 matches 7 bases. Trimming cost V 1 base and J 1 base; bases outside gene matches: 0. The CDR3 sequence is 14 residues long. Germline V gene data show CDR1 as SEHNR and CDR2 as FQNEAQ (reference sequence). The CDR3 reads CASSLEGANTEAFF. The DNA for the CDR3 is TGTGCCAGCAGCTTAGAGGGGGCGAACACTGAAGCTTTCTTT.

The rearrangement uses TRBV2 and TRBJ1-5; D unclear. V lost 2 bases to trimming and J lost 5 bases, with 7 bases between them. CDR3 size: 13 residues. Looked up from germline, CDR1 is SNHLY and CDR2 is FYNNEI. CDR3 amino acids: CASSEWSDQPQHF. The CDR3 DNA reads as TGTGCCAGCAGTGAATGGTCGGATCAGCCCCAGCATTTT. The variable domain in full, completed from reference TRBV2 and TRBJ1-5, reads EPEVTQTPSHQVTQMGQEVILRCVPISNHLYFYWYRQILGQKVEFLVSFYNNEISEKSEIFDDQFSVERPDGSNFTLKIRSTKLEDSAMYFCASSEWSDQPQHFGDGTRLSIL.

The V gene is TRBV27, the J gene TRBJ1-5; possible D gene TRBD1, 5 bases. V shed 5 bases and J shed 0 bases, with 8 bases lying between them. Germline-derived CDR1 and CDR2 are MNHEY and SMNVEV (reference sequence). The CDR3 extends over 14 amino acids. Here the CDR3 DNA reads TGTGCCAGCAGTACAGGTTATAGCAATCAGCCCCAGCATTTT. Its translation: CASSTGYSNQPQHF.

The chain uses TRBV29-1 and TRBJ1-2; D gene ambiguous. CDR3 length: 13 residues. CDR1 and CDR2 from the germline V gene are SQVTM and ANQGSEA. The V end lost 6 bases, the J end lost 2 bases, and 13 bases lay between the germline ends. The CDR3 is CSVLTARNYGYTF. CDR3 bases: TGCAGCGTCCTCACCGCCCGGAACTATGGCTACACCTTC. The full variable domain, rest sourced from reference TRBV29-1 and TRBJ1-2, is SAVISQKPSRDICQRGTSLTIQCQVDSQVTMMFWYRQQPGQSLTLIATANQGSEATYESGFVIDKFPISRPNLTFSTLTVSNMSPEDSSIYLCSVLTARNYGYTFGSGTRLTVV.

This clone was seen a single time. The chain employs TRBV5-5 and TRBJ1-2; a possible D gene is TRBD1 (6 bases). CDR1 and CDR2 (germline): SGHKS, YYEKEE (reference sequence). The V end was cut by 0 bases, the J end by 7 bases, with 13 bases between. The CDR3 totals 14 residues. The CDR3 here is CASSLGNRVSGYTF. DNA for the CDR3: TGTGCCAGCAGCTTGGGCAACAGGGTTTCTGGCTACACCTTC.

The chain couples TRBV6-6 to TRBJ2-6, with unresolved D. The CDR3 totals 15 residues. Trimming cost V 6 bases and J 0 bases, with 9 bases left between them. The germline CDR1 and CDR2 sequences are MNHNY and SVGAGI (reference sequence). This CDR3 reads CASSLSISGANVLTF. Written as DNA, the CDR3 is TGTGCCAGCAGCCTGTCTATCTCTGGGGCCAACGTCCTGACTTTC.

J is TRBJ1-2 and V is TRBV6-5; 7 bases line up with TRBD1. The V and J ends lost 8 bases and 8 bases, in that order; junction bases with no gene match: 8. This CDR3 comprises 12 residues. Germline CDR1 and CDR2: MNHEY and SVGAGI. CDR3 in DNA: TGTGCCAGCGTATCCCCGACAGGGGGCTACACCTTC. Its protein product is CASVSPTGGYTF.

In its sample, this clone was seen once. The V call is TRBV11-1, the J call TRBJ1-1; 8 nucleotides match TRBD1. Germline CDR1 SGHAT, CDR2 FQDESV (reference sequence). The V and J ends lost 4 bases and 4 bases, in that order; junction bases with no gene match: 8. The CDR3 has 15 residues. CDR3 protein: CASSYGQGGGTEAFF. CDR3 sequence (DNA): TGTGCCAGCAGCTACGGACAGGGTGGGGGCACTGAAGCTTTCTTT.

The genes are TRBV6-5 and TRBJ2-5, with TRBD2 identical over 7 bases. Per the germline V gene, CDR1 is MNHEY and CDR2 is SVGAGI. Trimming took 6 bases from V and 2 from J; bases not matched to a gene: 3. The CDR3 is 13 amino acids. CDR3 sequence: CASRRTRQETQYF. CDR3 DNA sequence: TGTGCCAGCAGAAGGACTAGACAAGAGACCCAGTACTTC.

The chain links TRBV15 to TRBJ1-3, with TRBD1 matching over 10 bases. The CDR3 sequence is 18 residues long. V lost 1 base to trimming and J lost 1 base; unmatched junction nucleotides: 7. CDR1 and CDR2 (germline): LNHNV, YYDKDF (reference sequence). CDR3 loop: CATSRGGTGASSGNTIYF. The CDR3 nucleotides are TGTGCCACCAGCAGAGGTGGGACAGGGGCTTCATCTGGAAACACCATATATTTT.

This clone was detected a few times. This chain uses TRBV2 with TRBJ2-7; 9 bases are shared with TRBD1. Germline CDR1 and CDR2: SNHLY and FYNNEI. The CDR3 contains 13 residues. Trimming cost V 6 bases and J 6 bases; bases outside gene matches: 6. CDR3 residues: CASSRDRVAEQYF. The CDR3 bases are TGTGCCAGCAGCCGGGACAGGGTAGCCGAGCAGTACTTC.

V is TRBV9 and J is TRBJ2-7; D is undetermined. The CDR3 loop spans 14 amino acids. Trimming pared 0 bases from V and 6 bases from J, leaving 13 bases between. Germline loops: CDR1 SGDLS, CDR2 YYNGEE. CDR3 sequence reads: CASSVDPEAGEQYF. CDR3 sequence (DNA): TGTGCCAGCAGCGTAGACCCCGAGGCCGGCGAGCAGTACTTC.

The genes are TRBV6-1 and TRBJ1-5; no firm D call. CDR1 MNHNS and CDR2 SASEGT come from the germline V gene. The CDR3 contains 13 residues. Trimming removed 6 bases at V and 1 base at J, with 7 bases between. The CDR3: CASRSVSNQPQHF. DNA for the CDR3: TGTGCCAGCAGATCAGTCAGCAATCAGCCCCAGCATTTT.

This rearrangement joins TRBV5-1 to TRBJ2-5; a possible D gene is TRBD1 (5 bases). Matching the DNA end better, TRBJ2-7 makes the J call doubtful. The CDR3 is 14 amino acids. The germline CDR1 and CDR2 sequences are SGHRS and YFSETQ. The CDR3 here is CASSSEQVSYEQYF. The CDR3 DNA follows: TGCGCCAGCAGTTCGGAACAGGTTTCCTACGAGCAGTACTTC.

V usage is TRBV11-2 and J usage is TRBJ2-5; no definite D call. The CDR3 runs 15 residues. The ends were cut back, 5 bases at V and 7 bases at J, with 20 bases in the middle. Germline assignment: CDR1 SGHAT and CDR2 FQNNGV. For the CDR3, the DNA is TGTGCCAGCAGCCTCATCCCCGACAAGGCCGGGACCCAGTACTTC. It encodes CASSLIPDKAGTQYF.

The genes are TRBV11-2 and TRBJ2-7, with 10 bases lining up with TRBD1. Per germline, CDR1 SGHAT and CDR2 FQNNGV. Trimming removed 2 bases from V and 5 bases from J; junction bases left unmatched: 6. This CDR3 is 15 amino acids long. CDR3 in amino acids: CASSLMGQGWNEQYF. The CDR3 DNA reads as TGTGCCAGCAGCTTAATGGGACAGGGGTGGAACGAGCAGTACTTC.

V is TRBV4-1 and J is TRBJ2-7; the D gene is possibly TRBD2 (6 bases). Trimming left V 3 bases short and J 6 bases short, with 12 bases between. Germline loops: CDR1 MGHRA, CDR2 YSYEKL. The CDR3 consists of 13 residues. CDR3 sequence (DNA): TGCGCCAGCAGCCACCAGCCCGGGGGCGAGCAGTACTTC. Translated: CASSHQPGGEQYF.

This clone appeared a few times. The rearrangement joins TRBV4-1 to TRBJ2-4; possible D gene TRBD2, 7 bases. CDR1 MGHRA and CDR2 YSYEKL come from the germline V gene. The CDR3 totals 16 residues. V was shortened by 0 bases and J by 8 bases, with 17 bases between the two germline ends. The CDR3 spells CASSQDGGASADIQYF. The CDR3 nucleotides are TGCGCCAGCAGCCAAGATGGGGGGGCTAGTGCGGACATTCAGTACTTC.

The chain joins TRBV5-1 to TRBJ1-2; D is perhaps TRBD1 (5 bases). The CDR3 length is 13 residues. The germline CDR1 and CDR2 sequences are SGHRS and YFSETQ. V lost 7 bases to trimming and J lost 4 bases, with 14 bases between them. CDR3 region: CASPDIPPYGYTF. The CDR3 DNA is TGCGCCAGCCCGGACATCCCGCCCTATGGCTACACCTTC.

The gene calls are TRBV19 and TRBJ2-3; 8 nucleotides line up with TRBD1. The germline V gene encodes CDR1 LNHDA and CDR2 SQIVND (reference sequence). CDR3 length: 18 amino acids. Trimming at V came to 5 bases and at J to 3 bases, leaving 16 bases not matched to a gene. In DNA, the CDR3 is TGTGCCAGTAGTCTAAGAGCGTTCGGACAGGGTAGTACAGATACGCAGTATTTT. Amino acid sequence: CASSLRAFGQGSTDTQYF.

Regarding this clone: The sample holds other DNA sequences that translate to the same CDR3. The V gene is TRBV7-2, the J gene TRBJ1-2; D unresolved. In germline, CDR1 is SGHTA, CDR2 FQGNSA. This CDR3 region has 15 residues. V shed 1 base and J shed 0 bases, with 9 bases lying between them. CDR3 residues: CASSLGTATNYGYTF. The CDR3 DNA sequence: TGTGCCAGCAGCTTAGGCACAGCTACTAACTATGGCTACACCTTC.

The V and J genes are TRBV5-5 and TRBJ1-5; D is unresolved. The germline V gene encodes CDR1 SGHKS and CDR2 YYEKEE (reference sequence). Trimming pared 4 bases from V and 4 bases from J, leaving 12 bases between. This CDR3 contains 14 residues. The CDR3 spells CASSLIGVNQPQHF. DNA of the CDR3: TGTGCCAGCAGCCTGATAGGAGTTAATCAGCCCCAGCATTTT.

This chain links TRBV4-2 with TRBJ1-2, with a tentative D call TRBD1 (6 bases). Germline lookup yields CDR1 LGHNA and CDR2 YNFKEQ. Trimming left V 0 bases short and J 8 bases short, with 19 bases between. This CDR3 has 16 residues. The CDR3 here is CASSQDVNRDNGGYTF. CDR3 nucleotide sequence: TGTGCCAGCAGCCAAGATGTTAACAGGGACAATGGCGGCTACACCTTC.

The V call is TRBV6-6, the J call TRBJ2-2; D is unclear. Per germline, CDR1 MNHNY and CDR2 SVGAGI (reference sequence). The CDR3 extends over 13 amino acids. The germline V and J ends were trimmed by 2 bases and 10 bases, with 11 bases remaining between them. CDR3 sequence: CASSYPPFPELFF. The CDR3 region has the DNA TGTGCCAGCAGTTACCCCCCCTTCCCGGAGCTGTTTTTT.

The gene calls are TRBV7-3 and TRBJ2-1; 8 bases line up with TRBD2. V shed 1 base and J 4 bases; nucleotides not matched to a gene: 3. This CDR3 spans 15 amino acids. CDR1 SGHTA and CDR2 FQGTGA come from the germline V gene. CDR3 sequence reads: CASSLNPGGYNEQFF. In DNA, the CDR3 is TGTGCCAGCAGCTTAAACCCGGGGGGGTACAATGAGCAGTTCTTC.

The chain carries TRBV10-2 and TRBJ2-7, with D possibly TRBD1 on 5 matching bases. Germline assignment: CDR1 WSHSY and CDR2 SAAADI. CDR3 length: 12 residues. Trimming shortened V by 7 bases and J by 2 bases, and 9 bases separated the two germline ends. Here the CDR3 DNA reads TGCGCCAGCACCAGGGCCCCCTACGAGCAGTACTTC. Protein product: CASTRAPYEQYF.

The chain uses TRBV9 and TRBJ2-3; 11 bases agree with TRBD2. The junction had 6 bases not matched to a gene; V was cut back by 5 bases and J by 4 bases. The CDR3 consists of 15 residues. In germline, CDR1 is SGDLS, CDR2 YYNGEE. CDR3: CASSRLAGSSDTQYF. CDR3 DNA: TGTGCCAGCAGTAGACTAGCGGGGTCCTCAGATACGCAGTATTTT.

The chain links TRBV12-5 to TRBJ2-3, with 10 bases identical to TRBD1. This CDR3 is built from 16 residues. Per germline, CDR1 LGHNT and CDR2 FRNRAP. The trim removed 6 bases at V and 2 bases at J, leaving 8 bases unmatched. The CDR3 DNA is TGTGCTAGTGGCCCCCCCGGGACAGGGGCCACAGATACGCAGTATTTT. This translates into CASGPPGTGATDTQYF. Supplemented by reference TRBV12-5 and TRBJ2-3, the full variable domain reads DARVTQTPRHKVTEMGQEVTMRCQPILGHNTVFWYRQTMMQGLELLAYFRNRAPLDDSGMPKDRFSAEMPDATLATLKIQPSEPRDSAVYFCASGPPGTGATDTQYFGPGTRLTVL.

Note on this clone: The same CDR3 arises from other DNA sequences in this sample as well. The CDR3 loop reads CATSRDSQGSYGYTF. The DNA for the CDR3 is TGTGCCACCAGCAGAGATTCCCAGGGGTCCTATGGCTACACCTTC. The genes are TRBV15 and TRBJ1-2, with a possible D match to TRBD1 (6 bases). CDR1 LNHNV and CDR2 YYDKDF come from the germline V gene (reference sequence). This CDR3 is 15 amino acids long. V was shortened by 0 bases and J by 4 bases, with 12 bases between the two germline ends.

The rearrangement joins TRBV5-1 to TRBJ2-2; D is perhaps TRBD1 (8 bases). This CDR3 region has 17 residues. The V gene's germline CDR1 is SGHRS and CDR2 YFSETQ. The V and J ends lost 5 bases and 5 bases respectively, with 22 bases between them. The CDR3: CASRIQTGAGATGELFF. The CDR3, as DNA: TGCGCCAGCAGGATCCAGACAGGGGCGGGGGCGACCGGGGAGCTGTTTTTT.

This rearrangement joins TRBV18 to TRBJ1-6; 8 nucleotides agree with TRBD1. The CDR3 is 15 residues long. With 6 bases clipped from V and 6 bases from J, the junction kept 7 bases outside the gene matches. The germline V gene has CDR1 KGHSH and CDR2 LQKENI. CDR3 sequence (DNA): TGTGCCAGCTCCGGGACAGGCCTAAGTAATTCACCCCTCCACTTT. Its protein product is CASSGTGLSNSPLHF.